This T cell receptor beta chain was captured by sequencing in a study of CD8+CD57+ T cells in acquired aplastic anemia. About the study: Sorted CD4+ plus CD8+ cells gave DNA averaging about 3 ug.

This CDR3 region has 14 residues. CDR1 SGDLS and CDR2 YYNGEE come from the germline V gene. Trimming removed 3 bases from V and 7 bases from J, with 14 bases in between. Genomic DNA constituted the template upon which TCR beta VDJ and CDR3 profiling was performed. TCRdb reprocessed the reads via MiXCR and lists one record per CDR3 protein. This table has 350,000 to 450,000 distinct CDR3 sequences, 60% to 80% appearing once. Sequencing was done on a sample of sorted CD4+, CD8+, or CD8+CD57+ T cells (not recorded which) from PBMCs. The sequence came from a human donor in good health, serving as a control. This chain uses TRBV9 with TRBJ1-3, with D possibly TRBD1 on 5 matching bases. CDR3 sequence reads: CASSARSGGNTIYF. The CDR3 DNA reads as TGTGCCAGCAGCGCTCGAAGTGGGGGTAACACCATATATTTT. The full variable domain, completed using reference TRBV9 and TRBJ1-3, is DSGVTQTPKHLITATGQRVTLRCSPRSGDLSVYWYQQSLDQGLQFLIQYYNGEERAKGNILERFSAQQFPDLHSELNLSSLELGDSALYFCASSARSGGNTIYFGEGSWLTVV.